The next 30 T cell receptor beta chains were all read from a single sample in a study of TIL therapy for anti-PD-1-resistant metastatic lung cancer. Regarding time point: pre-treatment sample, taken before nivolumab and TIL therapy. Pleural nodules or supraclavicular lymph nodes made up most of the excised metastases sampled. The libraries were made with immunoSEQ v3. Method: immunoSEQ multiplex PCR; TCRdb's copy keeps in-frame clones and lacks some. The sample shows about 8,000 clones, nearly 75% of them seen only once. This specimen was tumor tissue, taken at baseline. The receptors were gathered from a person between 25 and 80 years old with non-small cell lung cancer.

The DNA for the CDR3 is TGTGCCAGCAGCCCTATGACAGGGACGGACACCGGGGAGCTGTTTTTT. As protein: CASSPMTGTDTGELFF. This chain links TRBV11-3 with TRBJ2-2, with 7 bases lining up with TRBD1. CDR1 and CDR2 (germline): SGHNT, YENEEA. The CDR3 runs 16 residues. The J segment lost 3 bases and the V segment lost 5 bases, leaving 9 bases of the junction unmatched. Drawing the rest from reference TRBV11-3 and TRBJ2-2, the complete variable domain is EAGVVQSPRYKIIEKKQPVAFWCNPISGHNTLYWYLQNLGQGPELLIRYENEEAVDDSQLPKDRFSAERLKGVDSTLKIQPAELGDSAVYLCASSPMTGTDTGELFFGEGSRLTVL.

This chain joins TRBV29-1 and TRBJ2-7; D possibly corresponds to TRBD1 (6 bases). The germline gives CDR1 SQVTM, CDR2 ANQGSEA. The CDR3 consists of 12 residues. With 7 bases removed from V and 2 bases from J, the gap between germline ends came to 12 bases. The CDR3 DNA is TGCAGCGCCTCGGACAGTACCTACGAGCAGTACTTC. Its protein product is CSASDSTYEQYF.

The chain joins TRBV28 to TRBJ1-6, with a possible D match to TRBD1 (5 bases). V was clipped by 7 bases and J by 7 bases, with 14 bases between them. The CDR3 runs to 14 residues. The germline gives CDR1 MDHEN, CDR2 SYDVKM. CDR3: CASNLGTFNSPLHF. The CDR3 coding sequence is TGTGCCAGCAACCTGGGGACCTTCAATTCACCCCTCCACTTT. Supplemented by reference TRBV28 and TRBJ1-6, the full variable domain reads DVKVTQSSRYLVKRTGEKVFLECVQDMDHENMFWYRQDPGLGLRLIYFSYDVKMKEKGDIPEGYSVSREKKERFSLILESASTNQTSMYLCASNLGTFNSPLHFGNGTRLTVT.

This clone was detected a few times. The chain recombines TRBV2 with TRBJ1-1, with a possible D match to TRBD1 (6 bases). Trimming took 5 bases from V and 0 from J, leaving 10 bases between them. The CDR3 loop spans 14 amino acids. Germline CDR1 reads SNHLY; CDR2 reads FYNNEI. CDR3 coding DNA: TGTGCCAGCAGTCCCGGACAGTTGAACACTGAAGCTTTCTTT. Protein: CASSPGQLNTEAFF.

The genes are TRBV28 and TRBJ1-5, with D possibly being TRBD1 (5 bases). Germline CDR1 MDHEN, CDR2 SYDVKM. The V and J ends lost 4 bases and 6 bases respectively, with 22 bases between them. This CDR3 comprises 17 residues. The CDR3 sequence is CASSSYSHGTPGQPQHF. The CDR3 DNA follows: TGTGCCAGCAGTTCCTACTCCCACGGGACCCCTGGTCAGCCCCAGCATTTT.

CDR3 in DNA: TGTGCCAGCACTTCCGGGACGGGCTACGAGCAGTACTTC. This codes for CASTSGTGYEQYF. The chain joins TRBV5-6 to TRBJ2-7; D tentatively reads TRBD1 or TRBD2 (5 bases each). Germline V gene sequence: CDR1 SGHDT, CDR2 YYEEEE. This CDR3 spans 13 amino acids. V lost 6 bases and J lost 3, with 13 bases in between.

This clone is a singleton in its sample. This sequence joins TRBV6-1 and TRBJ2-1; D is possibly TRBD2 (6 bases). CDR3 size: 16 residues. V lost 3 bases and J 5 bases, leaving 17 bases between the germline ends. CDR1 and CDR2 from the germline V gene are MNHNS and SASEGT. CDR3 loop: CASSEEGSYLNNEQFF. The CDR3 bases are TGTGCCAGCAGTGAGGAGGGTAGCTACCTTAACAATGAGCAGTTCTTC.

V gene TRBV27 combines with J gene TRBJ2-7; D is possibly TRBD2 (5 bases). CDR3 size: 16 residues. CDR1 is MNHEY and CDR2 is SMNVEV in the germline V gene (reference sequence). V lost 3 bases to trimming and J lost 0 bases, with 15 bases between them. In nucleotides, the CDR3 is TGTGCCAGCAGTTTTGGTGTTCCGGGGAGCTCCTACGAGCAGTACTTC. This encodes CASSFGVPGSSYEQYF.

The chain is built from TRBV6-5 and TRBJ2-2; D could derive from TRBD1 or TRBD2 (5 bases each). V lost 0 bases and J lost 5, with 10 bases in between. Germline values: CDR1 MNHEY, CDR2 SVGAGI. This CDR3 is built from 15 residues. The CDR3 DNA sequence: TGTGCCAGCAGTTACTCGTTCGAGGGGACCGGGGAGCTGTTTTTT. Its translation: CASSYSFEGTGELFF.

The CDR3 coding sequence is TGTGCCACCACGGACAGGGGCACAGATACGCAGTATTTT. It yields the protein CATTDRGTDTQYF. The rearrangement joins TRBV15 to TRBJ2-3, with 8 bases matching TRBD1. Germline V lookup: CDR1 LNHNV, CDR2 YYDKDF (reference sequence). The CDR3 runs to 13 residues. V gave up 7 bases and J gave up 1 base; unmatched junction bases: 1.

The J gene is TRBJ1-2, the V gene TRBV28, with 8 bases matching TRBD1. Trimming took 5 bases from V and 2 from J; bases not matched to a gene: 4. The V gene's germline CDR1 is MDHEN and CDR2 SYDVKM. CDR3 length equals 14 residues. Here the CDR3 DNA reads TGTGCCAGCAGTACACGGACAGGGAACTATGGCTACACCTTC. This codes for CASSTRTGNYGYTF.

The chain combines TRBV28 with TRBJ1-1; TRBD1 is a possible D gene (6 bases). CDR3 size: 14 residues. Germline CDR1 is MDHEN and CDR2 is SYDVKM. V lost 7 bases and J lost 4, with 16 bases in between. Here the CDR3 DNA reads TGTGCCAGCATTCCTTCAGGGGAGGGCACTGAAGCTTTCTTT. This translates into CASIPSGEGTEAFF.

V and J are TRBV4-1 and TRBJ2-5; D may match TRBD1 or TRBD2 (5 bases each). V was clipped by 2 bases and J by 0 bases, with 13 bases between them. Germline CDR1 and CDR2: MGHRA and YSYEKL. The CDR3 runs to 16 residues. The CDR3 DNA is TGCGCCAGCAGCCAATCCTGGGGACCCAACCAAGAGACCCAGTACTTC. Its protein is CASSQSWGPNQETQYF.

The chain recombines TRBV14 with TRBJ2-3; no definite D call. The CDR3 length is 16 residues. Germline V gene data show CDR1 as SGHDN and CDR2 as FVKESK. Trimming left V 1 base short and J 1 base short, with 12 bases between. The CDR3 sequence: CASSQVSSTRTDTQYF. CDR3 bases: TGTGCCAGCAGCCAAGTTTCCTCGACCCGCACAGATACGCAGTATTTT.

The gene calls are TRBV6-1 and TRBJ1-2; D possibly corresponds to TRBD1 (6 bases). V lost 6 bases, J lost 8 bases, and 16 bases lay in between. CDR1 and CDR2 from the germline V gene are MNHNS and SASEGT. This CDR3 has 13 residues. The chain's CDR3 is CASRKGGVGGYTF. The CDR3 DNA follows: TGTGCCAGCAGAAAGGGGGGAGTTGGAGGCTACACCTTC.

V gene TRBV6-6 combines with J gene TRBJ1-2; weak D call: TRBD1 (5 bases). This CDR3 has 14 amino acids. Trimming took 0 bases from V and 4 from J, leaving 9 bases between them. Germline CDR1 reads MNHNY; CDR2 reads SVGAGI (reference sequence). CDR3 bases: TGTGCCAGCAGTTACTCAGGGGATTTCTATGGCTACACCTTC. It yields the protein CASSYSGDFYGYTF.

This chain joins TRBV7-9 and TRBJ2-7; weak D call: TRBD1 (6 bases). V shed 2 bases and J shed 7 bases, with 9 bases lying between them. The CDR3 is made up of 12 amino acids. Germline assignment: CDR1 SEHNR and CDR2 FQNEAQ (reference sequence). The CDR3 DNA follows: TGTGCCAGCAGCTTACATCAGGGGGAGCAGTACTTC. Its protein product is CASSLHQGEQYF.

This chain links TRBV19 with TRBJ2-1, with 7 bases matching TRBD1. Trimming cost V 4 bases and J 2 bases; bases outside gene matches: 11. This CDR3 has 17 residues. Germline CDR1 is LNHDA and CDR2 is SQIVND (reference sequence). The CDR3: CASSTPATGSPYNEQFF. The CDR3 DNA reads TGTGCCAGTAGTACACCGGCGACAGGGTCTCCCTACAATGAGCAGTTCTTC. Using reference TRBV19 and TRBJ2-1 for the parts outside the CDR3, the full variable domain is DGGITQSPKYLFRKEGQNVTLSCEQNLNHDAMYWYRQDPGQGLRLIYYSQIVNDFQKGDIAEGYSVSREKKESFPLTVTSAQKNPTAFYLCASSTPATGSPYNEQFFGPGTRLTVL.

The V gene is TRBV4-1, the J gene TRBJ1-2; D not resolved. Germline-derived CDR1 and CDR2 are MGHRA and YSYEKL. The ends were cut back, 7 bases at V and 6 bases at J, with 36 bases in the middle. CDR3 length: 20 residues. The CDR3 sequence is CASTTIGEVSRASKTNGYTF. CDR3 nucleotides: TGCGCCAGCACCACAATCGGGGAGGTATCTCGCGCCTCAAAAACTAATGGCTACACCTTC.

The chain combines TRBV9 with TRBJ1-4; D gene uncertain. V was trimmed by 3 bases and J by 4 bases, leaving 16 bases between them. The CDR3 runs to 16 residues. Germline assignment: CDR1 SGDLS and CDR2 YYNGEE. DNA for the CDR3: TGTGCCAGCAGCGGAGACGTCGGGTTACTTAATGAAAAACTGTTTTTT. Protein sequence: CASSGDVGLLNEKLFF. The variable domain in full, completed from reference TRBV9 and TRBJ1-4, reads DSGVTQTPKHLITATGQRVTLRCSPRSGDLSVYWYQQSLDQGLQFLIQYYNGEERAKGNILERFSAQQFPDLHSELNLSSLELGDSALYFCASSGDVGLLNEKLFFGSGTQLSVL.

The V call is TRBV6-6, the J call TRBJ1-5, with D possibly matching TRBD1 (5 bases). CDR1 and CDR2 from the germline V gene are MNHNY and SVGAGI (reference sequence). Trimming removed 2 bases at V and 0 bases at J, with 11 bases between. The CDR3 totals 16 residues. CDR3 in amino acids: CASSYGAGDSNQPQHF. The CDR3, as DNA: TGTGCCAGCAGTTACGGGGCGGGGGATAGCAATCAGCCCCAGCATTTT.

CDR3 amino acids: CASSESRGNYGYTF. CDR3 DNA sequence: TGCGCCAGCAGTGAGTCGCGAGGAAACTATGGCTACACCTTC. This chain connects TRBV10-2 to TRBJ1-2; D is ambiguous. The germline CDR1 and CDR2 sequences are WSHSY and SAAADI. Trimming left V 0 bases short and J 2 bases short, with 7 bases between. This CDR3 contains 14 residues.

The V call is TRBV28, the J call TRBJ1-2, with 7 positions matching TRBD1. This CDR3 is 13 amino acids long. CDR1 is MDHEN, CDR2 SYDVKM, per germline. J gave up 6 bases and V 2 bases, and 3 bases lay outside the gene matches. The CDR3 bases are TGTGCCAGCAGTTTACTCGGACAGGATGGCTACACCTTC. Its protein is CASSLLGQDGYTF.

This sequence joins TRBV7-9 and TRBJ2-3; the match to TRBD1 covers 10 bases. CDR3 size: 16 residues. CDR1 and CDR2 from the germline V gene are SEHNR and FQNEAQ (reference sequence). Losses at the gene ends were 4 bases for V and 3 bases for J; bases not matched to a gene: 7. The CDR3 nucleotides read TGTGCCAGCAGCTCCCGGACAGGGGGAAGGACAGATACGCAGTATTTT. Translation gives CASSSRTGGRTDTQYF.

CDR3 DNA: TGTGCCAGTAGCCAGACTAGCGGGGATTTTGATACGCAGTATTTT. The encoded protein is CASSQTSGDFDTQYF. The rearrangement joins TRBV19 to TRBJ2-3, with 11 bases identical to TRBD2. J lost 6 bases, V lost 6 bases, and 8 bases had no gene match. From germline, CDR1 is LNHDA and CDR2 SQIVND (reference sequence). The CDR3 covers 15 residues.

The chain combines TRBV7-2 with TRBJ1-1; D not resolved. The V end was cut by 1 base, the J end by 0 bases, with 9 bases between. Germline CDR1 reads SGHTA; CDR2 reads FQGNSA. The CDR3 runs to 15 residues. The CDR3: CASSLGVGMNTEAFF. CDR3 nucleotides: TGTGCCAGCAGCTTAGGCGTGGGTATGAACACTGAAGCTTTCTTT.

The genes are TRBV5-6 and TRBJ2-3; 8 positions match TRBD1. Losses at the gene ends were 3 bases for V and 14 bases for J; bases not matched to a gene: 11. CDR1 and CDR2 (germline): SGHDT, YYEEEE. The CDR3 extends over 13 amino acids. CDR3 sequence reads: CASSSNRQGKGYF. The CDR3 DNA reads TGTGCCAGCAGCTCCAACCGACAGGGGAAAGGGTATTTT.

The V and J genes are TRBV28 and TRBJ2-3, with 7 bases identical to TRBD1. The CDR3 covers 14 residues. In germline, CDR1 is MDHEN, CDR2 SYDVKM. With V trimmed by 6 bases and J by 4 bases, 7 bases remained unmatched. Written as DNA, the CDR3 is TGTGCCAGCAGCCCGACAGGGACGGCAGATACGCAGTATTTT. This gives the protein CASSPTGTADTQYF.

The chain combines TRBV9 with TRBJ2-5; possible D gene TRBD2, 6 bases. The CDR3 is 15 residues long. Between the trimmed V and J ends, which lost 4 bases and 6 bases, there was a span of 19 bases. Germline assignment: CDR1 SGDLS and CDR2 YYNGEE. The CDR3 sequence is CASSPHDGSVKTQYF. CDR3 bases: TGTGCCAGCAGCCCCCACGACGGGAGTGTAAAGACCCAGTACTTC.

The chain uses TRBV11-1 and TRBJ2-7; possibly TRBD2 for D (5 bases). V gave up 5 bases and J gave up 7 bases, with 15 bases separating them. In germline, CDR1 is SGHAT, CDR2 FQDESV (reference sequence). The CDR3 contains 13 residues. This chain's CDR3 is CASSNTRSGEQYF. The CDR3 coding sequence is TGTGCCAGCAGCAACACTAGGTCTGGGGAGCAGTACTTC.